Below, 6 T cell receptor beta chains from the same sample are listed, as sequenced in a study of T-cell memory formation after mild COVID-19. TCRdb passed the 5' RACE reads through MiXCR, listing each CDR3 protein once. The sample comprises a few hundred thousand distinct CDR3 sequences, 20% to 25% of which are singletons, and 7.5% to 10% rests with the top ten. Material for sequencing was PBMCs or a T cell subset sorted from them (not recorded which). The receptors derive from an adult woman who had mild COVID-19 (a few samples of this study predate the infection). Cell type and time point are not known.

This clonotype was detected only a few times. The chain employs TRBV12-3 or TRBV12-4 and TRBJ2-3; D gene unclear. V lost 2 bases, J lost 6 bases, and 9 bases lay in between. The CDR3 loop spans 13 amino acids. In DNA form, the CDR3 reads TGTGCCAGCAGTTTATTTGAGTTGGATACGCAGTATTTT. Encoded protein: CASSLFELDTQYF.

This clonotype showed up just a few times. This chain connects TRBV12-3 or TRBV12-4 to TRBJ1-4, with D tentatively TRBD1 (6 bases). Trimming removed 6 bases at V and 7 bases at J, with 15 bases between. This CDR3 contains 14 residues. CDR3 sequence (DNA): TGTGCCAGCAGCTCGGGACACGGAACTGAAAAACTGTTTTTT. Amino acid sequence: CASSSGHGTEKLFF.

This clonotype showed up many times. The chain links TRBV7-2 to TRBJ2-5; 11 bases line up with TRBD2. Unmatched junction bases numbered 6, after V lost 5 bases and J lost 1 base. The CDR3 covers 16 residues. In germline, CDR1 is SGHTA, CDR2 FQGNSA. The CDR3 sequence is CASSLGTSGFQETQYF. DNA of the CDR3: TGTGCCAGCAGCCTAGGGACTAGCGGATTCCAAGAGACCCAGTACTTC. Full variable domain (rest looked up from reference TRBV7-2 and TRBJ2-5): GAGVSQSPSNKVTEKGKDVELRCDPISGHTALYWYRQSLGQGLEFLIYFQGNSAPDKSGLPSDRFSAERTGGSVSTLTIQRTQQEDSAVYLCASSLGTSGFQETQYFGPGTRLLVL.

The V and J genes are TRBV7-6 and TRBJ2-7, with 7 positions matching TRBD1. Germline V gene data show CDR1 as SGHVS and CDR2 as FNYEAQ. The trim removed 1 base at V and 1 base at J, leaving 4 bases unmatched. The CDR3 extends over 15 amino acids. Here the CDR3 reads CASSLEDRTSYEQYF. As DNA, the CDR3 is TGTGCCAGCAGCTTAGAGGACAGGACTTCCTACGAGCAGTACTTC.

This clonotype was recorded many times. CDR3 in amino acids: CASSQAPYRGVNQPQHF. The DNA of the CDR3 is TGCGCCAGCAGCCAAGCTCCTTACAGGGGAGTCAATCAGCCCCAGCATTTT. This chain connects TRBV4-1 to TRBJ1-5; TRBD1 matches 7 bases. This CDR3 spans 17 amino acids. V dropped 1 base and J dropped 3; count of bases not matched to a gene: 9. Germline CDR1 and CDR2: MGHRA and YSYEKL.

This clonotype was seen a handful of times. This sequence joins TRBV6-1 and TRBJ2-5; 8 nucleotides agree with TRBD2. Trimming cost V 1 base and J 3 bases; bases outside gene matches: 7. Germline CDR1 and CDR2: MNHNS and SASEGT. The CDR3 runs 16 residues. The CDR3 DNA reads TGTGCCAGCAGTGAAGGCCCGAGGGGACTAGAAGAGACCCAGTACTTC. Protein: CASSEGPRGLEETQYF.